The T cell receptor (beta chain) described here comes from a study of CD8+CD57+ T cells in acquired aplastic anemia. The study, taken as a whole, reports: Significance was not reached for CD8+ Simpson's diversity between patients and controls.

About this clonotype: Its antigen is unidentified.

CDR3 and TCR beta VDJ profiling relied on a genomic DNA template. TCRdb reprocessed the reads with MiXCR, giving one entry per CDR3 protein. This sample carries approximately 270,000 distinct CDR3 sequences, approximately 56% of them seen once, and the ten largest clones take 7.5% to 9%. The receptor's source is a human donor with severe aplastic anemia or a healthy control (not recorded which). The material sequenced was sorted CD4+, CD8+, or CD8+CD57+ T cells (not recorded which) from PBMCs.

The CDR3 loop reads CASSSPGQGASYGYTF. The CDR3 DNA sequence: TGTGCCAGCAGCTCCCCGGGACAGGGGGCCTCCTATGGCTACACCTTC. The chain links TRBV7-3 to TRBJ1-2; TRBD1 matches at 12 bases. The CDR3 extends over 16 amino acids. Germline CDR1 SGHTA, CDR2 FQGTGA. V shed 4 bases, J shed 4 bases, and the junction held 7 bases outside the gene matches.